This TCR beta chain was identified during a study of blood T cell repertoires in COVID-19. V was pared by 5 bases and J by 8 bases, with 7 bases of the junction left unmatched. The CDR3 is made up of 14 amino acids. Germline CDR1 and CDR2: LNHNV and YYDKDF (reference sequence). Generated by immunoSEQ multiplex PCR, the TCRdb table keeps only in-frame clones and is missing some. The profile shows 200,000 to 300,000 clones, about 80% of them singletons. The source material was peripheral blood. The receptor's source is a human donor in a cohort sampled during active COVID-19. The chain joins TRBV15 to TRBJ1-4; 8 nucleotides agree with TRBD1. CDR3 sequence reads: CATSGQGWSEKLFF. CDR3 nucleotide sequence: TGTGCCACCAGCGGACAGGGATGGTCGGAAAAACTGTTTTTT.